The 26 T cell receptor beta chains presented below share a single source sample, sequenced in a study of blood T cell repertoires in COVID-19. Sequencing was performed with immunoSEQ multiplex PCR; in TCRdb, only in-frame clones are kept and a portion is missing. Altogether almost 200,000 clones are present, about 82% being singletons, with the ten largest covering around 1%. The specimen sequenced was peripheral blood. These receptors were collected from a man aged 60-69 years with COVID-19, enrolled during active disease.

This clone turned up a few times. The genes are TRBV18 and TRBJ1-2, with 10 bases that match TRBD1. The germline CDR1 and CDR2 sequences are KGHSH and LQKENI. The CDR3 is 18 residues long. Trimming took 4 bases from V and 3 from J; bases not matched to a gene: 14. The CDR3 DNA follows: TGTGCCAGCTCACGGACTGGGACAGGGGAGTACAACGACTATGGCTACACCTTC. It codes for CASSRTGTGEYNDYGYTF.

J is TRBJ2-5 and V is TRBV5-1; TRBD2 aligns across 7 bases. The CDR3 covers 15 residues. Germline CDR1 is SGHRS and CDR2 is YFSETQ. J was trimmed by 4 bases and V by 3 bases; bases with no gene match: 9. The CDR3 is CASSWGGSSGETQYF. The DNA of the CDR3 is TGCGCCAGCAGCTGGGGGGGGTCTTCGGGAGAGACCCAGTACTTC.

This chain connects TRBV19 to TRBJ2-6, with a tentative D call TRBD1 (6 bases). CDR1 LNHDA and CDR2 SQIVND come from the germline V gene (reference sequence). Between the trimmed V and J ends, which lost 6 bases and 0 bases, there was a span of 15 bases. This CDR3 is 17 amino acids long. The CDR3 loop is CASRRQGIVSGANVLTF. DNA for the CDR3: TGTGCCAGTAGGAGGCAGGGGATAGTCTCTGGGGCCAACGTCCTGACTTTC. The whole variable domain, filled in from reference TRBV19 and TRBJ2-6, reads DGGITQSPKYLFRKEGQNVTLSCEQNLNHDAMYWYRQDPGQGLRLIYYSQIVNDFQKGDIAEGYSVSREKKESFPLTVTSAQKNPTAFYLCASRRQGIVSGANVLTFGAGSRLTVL.

The chain joins TRBV6-2 or TRBV6-3 to TRBJ1-2; a possible D gene is TRBD1 (6 bases). This CDR3 comprises 14 residues. The germline CDR1 and CDR2 sequences are MNHEY and SVGEGT. V lost 2 bases and J lost 11, with 18 bases in between. The CDR3 protein is CASSYSPPGVRYTF. The CDR3 bases are TGTGCCAGCAGTTACAGCCCTCCAGGGGTGAGGTACACCTTC.

To note about this clone: At the DNA level, this CDR3 is encoded by other sequences in the same sample as well. The V call is TRBV18, the J call TRBJ2-7, with a tentative D call TRBD1 (6 bases). The V end lost 3 bases, the J end lost 1 base, and 10 bases lay between the germline ends. Germline-derived CDR1 and CDR2 are KGHSH and LQKENI. CDR3 size: 14 residues. CDR3 residues: CASSPPGQSYEQYF. The CDR3, as DNA: TGTGCCAGCTCACCCCCCGGACAGTCCTACGAGCAGTACTTC.

The rearrangement joins TRBV19 to TRBJ1-3; 7 bases are shared with TRBD1. The germline V gene has CDR1 LNHDA and CDR2 SQIVND (reference sequence). The CDR3 is 15 residues long. The trim removed 2 bases at V and 1 base at J, leaving 2 bases unmatched. The CDR3 nucleotides are TGTGCCAGTAGTATAAGGGGGCATTCTGGAAACACCATATATTTT. Amino acids: CASSIRGHSGNTIYF.

This chain uses TRBV4-3 with TRBJ2-2, with 8 bases identical to TRBD2. The CDR3 sequence is 16 residues long. In germline, CDR1 is LGHNA, CDR2 YSLEER. After removal of 1 base from V and 6 bases from J, the junction contained 7 bases not matched to a gene. In DNA form, the CDR3 reads TGCGCCAGCAGCCAAGCCTCCCGGGAGGGGGCCGGGGAGCTGTTTTTT. It codes for CASSQASREGAGELFF.

The J gene is TRBJ2-7, the V gene TRBV9, with 10 bases that match TRBD2. CDR3 length: 14 amino acids. Germline CDR1 SGDLS, CDR2 YYNGEE. Trimming removed 3 bases from V and 0 bases from J; junction bases left unmatched: 0. The CDR3 spells CASSGLAGSYEQYF. CDR3 bases: TGTGCCAGCAGCGGACTAGCGGGCTCCTACGAGCAGTACTTC.

In this sample, this clone turned up once. The J gene is TRBJ1-5, the V gene TRBV6-2 or TRBV6-3; 7 bases align to TRBD1. This CDR3 has 16 amino acids. Unmatched junction bases numbered 8, after V lost 2 bases and J lost 4 bases. CDR1 is MNHEY and CDR2 is SVGEGT in the germline V gene. This CDR3 is CASSYPDRVGNQPQHF. The CDR3, as DNA: TGTGCCAGCAGTTACCCAGACAGGGTAGGGAATCAGCCCCAGCATTTT.

In its sample, this clone was seen a few times. This rearrangement joins TRBV5-6 to TRBJ2-7, with D maybe TRBD2 (5 bases). This CDR3 is built from 15 residues. Deletions cut 5 bases from V and 4 bases from J, with 19 bases between. In germline, CDR1 is SGHDT, CDR2 YYEEEE. CDR3 nucleotides: TGTGCCAGCAGTGGTCTGAGCGGAGAGTTATACGAGCAGTACTTC. This gives the protein CASSGLSGELYEQYF.

This chain joins TRBV28 and TRBJ2-7; 8 bases line up with TRBD2. Germline lookup yields CDR1 MDHEN and CDR2 SYDVKM. This CDR3 region has 14 residues. Trimming took 3 bases from V and 7 from J; bases not matched to a gene: 8. The DNA for the CDR3 is TGTGCCAGCAGTTTTAGCGGGGCCCCTTGGGAGCAGTACTTC. As protein: CASSFSGAPWEQYF.

In its sample, this clone was seen once. The gene calls are TRBV28 and TRBJ1-2; 7 bases fit TRBD1. The germline gives CDR1 MDHEN, CDR2 SYDVKM. The CDR3 sequence is 15 residues long. V shed 4 bases and J 6 bases; nucleotides not matched to a gene: 11. CDR3 coding DNA: TGTGCCAGCAGTTCTCCGGGACAGTGGCTTGATGGCTACACCTTC. Translating gives CASSSPGQWLDGYTF.

The chain employs TRBV30 and TRBJ1-1; possible D gene TRBD1, 5 bases. The CDR3 spans 14 residues. Trimming removed 2 bases at V and 6 bases at J, with 16 bases between. In germline, CDR1 is GTSNPN, CDR2 SVGIG (reference sequence). CDR3 nucleotide sequence: TGTGCCTGGAGTTCAGGGTCTCTCCCCCCTGAAGCTTTCTTT. Its protein is CAWSSGSLPPEAFF.

Only a few counts were recorded for this clone. The chain recombines TRBV10-2 with TRBJ1-1, with 8 bases that match TRBD1. The V gene end was trimmed by 9 bases and the J gene end by 1 base; junction bases not matched to a gene: 4. The CDR3 length is 13 residues. Germline V lookup: CDR1 WSHSY, CDR2 SAAADI. CDR3 in DNA: TGCGCCAGTCAGGGGGCCTGGAACACTGAAGCTTTCTTT. This encodes CASQGAWNTEAFF.

The V and J genes are TRBV7-2 and TRBJ2-2; no clear D. The germline V gene encodes CDR1 SGHTA and CDR2 FQGNSA. This CDR3 is built from 13 residues. Trimming stripped 4 bases from V and 7 bases from J, with 10 bases between. CDR3 sequence: CASSSIPFGELFF. The CDR3 nucleotides read TGTGCCAGCAGCTCAATTCCATTCGGGGAGCTGTTTTTT.

This clone was detected once. The V gene is TRBV7-9, the J gene TRBJ2-7, with 14 bases matching TRBD2. V shed 4 bases, J shed 2 bases, and the junction held 1 base outside the gene matches. The CDR3 runs to 15 residues. Germline V gene data show CDR1 as SEHNR and CDR2 as FQNEAQ (reference sequence). The CDR3 DNA sequence: TGTGCCAGCAGCTGGACTAGCGGGAGGCCCTACGAGCAGTACTTC. Translation gives CASSWTSGRPYEQYF.

This chain joins TRBV30 and TRBJ1-2; possibly TRBD1 for D (6 bases). The germline V gene has CDR1 GTSNPN and CDR2 SVGIG (reference sequence). This CDR3 region has 14 residues. V lost 2 bases and J lost 8, with 18 bases in between. CDR3 sequence: CAWSFAPGVLGYTF. DNA for the CDR3: TGTGCCTGGAGTTTCGCCCCAGGGGTGTTAGGCTACACCTTC.

The rearrangement links TRBV18 to TRBJ2-2, with D tentatively TRBD2 (5 bases). The V end lost 2 bases, the J end lost 5 bases, and 12 bases lay between the germline ends. The CDR3 loop spans 15 amino acids. Germline lookup yields CDR1 KGHSH and CDR2 LQKENI. This CDR3 is CASSPASGETGELFF. The CDR3 nucleotides are TGTGCCAGCTCACCAGCGAGCGGAGAAACCGGGGAGCTGTTTTTT.

The chain couples TRBV5-1 to TRBJ2-1, with TRBD1 identical over 8 bases. V lost 4 bases to trimming and J lost 7 bases; unmatched junction nucleotides: 10. Per germline, CDR1 SGHRS and CDR2 YFSETQ. The CDR3 contains 15 residues. CDR3: CASSEGQAMRNEQFF. The CDR3 region has the DNA TGCGCCAGCAGCGAGGGACAGGCAATGAGGAATGAGCAGTTCTTC. The full variable domain, in which reference TRBV5-1 and TRBJ2-1 provide the parts outside the CDR3, is KAGVTQTPRYLIKTRGQQVTLSCSPISGHRSVSWYQQTPGQGLQFLFEYFSETQRNKGNFPGRFSGRQFSNSRSEMNVSTLELGDSALYLCASSEGQAMRNEQFFGPGTRLTVL.

V gene TRBV5-6 combines with J gene TRBJ1-2; no reliable D call. CDR3 length equals 14 residues. Germline V gene lookup returns CDR1 SGHDT and CDR2 YYEEEE. Trimming stripped 0 bases from V and 3 bases from J, with 9 bases between. DNA for the CDR3: TGTGCCAGCAGCTTGGCTGAGGGCGACTATGGCTACACCTTC. Translation gives CASSLAEGDYGYTF.

V usage is TRBV10-2 and J usage is TRBJ1-2; 9 bases line up with TRBD1. The junction had 2 bases not matched to a gene; V was cut back by 6 bases and J by 3 bases. The CDR3 loop spans 13 amino acids. CDR1 is WSHSY and CDR2 is SAAADI in the germline V gene. In DNA form, the CDR3 reads TGCGCCAGCAGGGACAGGGGCTACTATGGCTACACCTTC. As protein: CASRDRGYYGYTF.

V gene TRBV6-2 or TRBV6-3 combines with J gene TRBJ1-1; weak D call: TRBD1 (6 bases). Trimming pared 2 bases from V and 4 bases from J, leaving 20 bases between. The CDR3 spans 17 residues. The germline V gene has CDR1 MNHEY and CDR2 SVGEGT. For the CDR3, the DNA is TGTGCCAGCAGTTACCTGGGGACAAGGACGCTAGCCACTGAAGCTTTCTTT. This encodes CASSYLGTRTLATEAFF.

The genes are TRBV18 and TRBJ2-7; no definite D call. The ends were cut back, 8 bases at V and 2 bases at J, with 16 bases in the middle. Germline V gene sequence: CDR1 KGHSH, CDR2 LQKENI. This CDR3 comprises 14 residues. CDR3 bases: TGTGCCAGCCTCTCCGCAGGTTCACCCTACGAGCAGTACTTC. This codes for CASLSAGSPYEQYF.

V is TRBV9 and J is TRBJ1-2; 9 nucleotides line up with TRBD1. The CDR3 contains 15 residues. The germline V gene encodes CDR1 SGDLS and CDR2 YYNGEE. J lost 5 bases, V lost 0 bases, and 5 bases had no gene match. CDR3 sequence reads: CASSVETGGWYGYTF. Written as DNA, the CDR3 is TGTGCCAGCAGCGTAGAGACAGGGGGTTGGTATGGCTACACCTTC. Filled out from reference TRBV9 and TRBJ1-2, the complete variable domain reads DSGVTQTPKHLITATGQRVTLRCSPRSGDLSVYWYQQSLDQGLQFLIQYYNGEERAKGNILERFSAQQFPDLHSELNLSSLELGDSALYFCASSVETGGWYGYTFGSGTRLTVV.

The chain combines TRBV5-1 with TRBJ1-5; D gene unclear. The V and J ends lost 2 bases and 5 bases respectively, with 8 bases between them. Germline CDR1 is SGHRS and CDR2 is YFSETQ. This CDR3 comprises 13 residues. CDR3 amino acids: CASSLTADQPQHF. CDR3 sequence (DNA): TGCGCCAGCAGCTTAACGGCGGATCAGCCCCAGCATTTT.

As DNA, the CDR3 is TGTGCCAGTAGTCCGGACAGATATAGCAATCAGCCCCAGCATTTT. Encoded protein: CASSPDRYSNQPQHF. This chain connects TRBV19 to TRBJ1-5, with D tentatively TRBD1 (6 bases). Germline V lookup: CDR1 LNHDA, CDR2 SQIVND (reference sequence). The CDR3 runs to 15 residues. The V and J ends lost 5 bases and 0 bases respectively, with 11 bases between them.